This T cell receptor beta chain is from a study of blood T cell repertoires in COVID-19. Study in general: Acute and convalescent COVID-19 specimens originated in the United States, Italy and Spain. PBMCs, B-cell-depleted T cells, or T cells were the source of the cDNA or gDNA that made up the material.

The table came from immunoSEQ multiplex PCR; TCRdb's copy has only in-frame clones and leaves some out. The sample lists 130,000 or so clones; 80% to 90% were seen once. Germline-derived CDR1 and CDR2 are MDHEN and SYDVKM. The CDR3 runs 14 residues. V lost 8 bases, J lost 8 bases, and 9 bases stayed unmatched. Sample: peripheral blood. The sequence came from a man between 65 and 85 years old with active or convalescent COVID-19. This chain uses TRBV28 with TRBJ2-1, with 10 positions matching TRBD1. CDR3 nucleotide sequence: TGTGCCAGCCTCCACGGGACAGGGGCCTATGAGCAGTTCTTC. Encoded protein: CASLHGTGAYEQFF.